Below, one T cell receptor (beta chain) is given with its context. The target antigen is unknown. As it was prepared, the TCRbeta library received unique molecular identifiers. Using its own MiXCR run on the PCR reads, TCRdb lists one record per CDR3 protein. Altogether about 420,000 distinct CDR3 sequences are present, 15% to 20% being singletons, with the ten largest covering around 30%. The V end was cut by 6 bases, the J end by 0 bases, with 14 bases between. Germline values: CDR1 MNHNS, CDR2 SASEGT. This CDR3 comprises 15 residues. These data belong to a study of T-cell reconstitution after alpha-beta-depleted transplantation in children. Study-level findings and limits: From surviving recipient T cells and thymic progenitors came the high day-60 TCRbeta diversity observed in some patients. Newly made T cells mostly supplied T-cell counts and diversity one year after transplant. There were reportedly several hundred expanded graft clones from which alpha-beta T cells came about two months after transplant.

V usage is TRBV6-1 and J usage is TRBJ1-2; no clear D gene. The sequencing used PBMCs, mostly from graft donor cells, collected 360 days after TCRalphabeta/CD19-depleted stem cell transplant. The receptor was isolated from a boy under two years old who had a stem cell transplant for Wiskott-Aldrich syndrome, so the T cells may come from the graft donor. CDR3 DNA: TGTGCCAGCAGCCTGATGCGTTTTACTAACTATGGCTACACCTTC. It specifies CASSLMRFTNYGYTF.